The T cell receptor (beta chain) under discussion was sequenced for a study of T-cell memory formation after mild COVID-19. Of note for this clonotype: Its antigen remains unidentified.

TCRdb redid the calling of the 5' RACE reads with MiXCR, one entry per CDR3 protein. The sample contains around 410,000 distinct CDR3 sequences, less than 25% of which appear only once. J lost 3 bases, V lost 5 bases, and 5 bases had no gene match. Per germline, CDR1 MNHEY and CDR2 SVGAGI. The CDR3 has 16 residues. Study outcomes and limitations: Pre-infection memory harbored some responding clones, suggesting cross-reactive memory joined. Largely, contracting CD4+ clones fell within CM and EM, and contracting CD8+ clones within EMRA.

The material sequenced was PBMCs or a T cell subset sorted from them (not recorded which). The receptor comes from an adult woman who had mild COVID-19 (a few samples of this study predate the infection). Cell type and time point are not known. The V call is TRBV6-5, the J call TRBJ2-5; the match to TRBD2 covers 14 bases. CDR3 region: CASSPSGLAGEETQYF. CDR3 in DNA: TGTGCCAGCAGTCCTTCGGGACTAGCGGGAGAAGAGACCCAGTACTTC.